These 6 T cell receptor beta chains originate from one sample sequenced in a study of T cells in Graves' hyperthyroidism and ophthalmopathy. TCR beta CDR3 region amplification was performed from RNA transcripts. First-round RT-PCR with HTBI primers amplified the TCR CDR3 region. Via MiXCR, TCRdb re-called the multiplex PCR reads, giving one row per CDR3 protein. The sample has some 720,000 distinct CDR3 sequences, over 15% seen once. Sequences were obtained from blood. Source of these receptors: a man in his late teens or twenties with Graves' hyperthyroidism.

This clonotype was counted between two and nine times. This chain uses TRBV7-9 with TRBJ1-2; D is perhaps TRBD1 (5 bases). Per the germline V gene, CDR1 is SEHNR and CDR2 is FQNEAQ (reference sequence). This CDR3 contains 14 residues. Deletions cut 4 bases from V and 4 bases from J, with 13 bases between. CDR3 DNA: TGTGCCAGCAGCTCCGGGAGAGGGACCTATGGCTACACCTTC. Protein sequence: CASSSGRGTYGYTF.

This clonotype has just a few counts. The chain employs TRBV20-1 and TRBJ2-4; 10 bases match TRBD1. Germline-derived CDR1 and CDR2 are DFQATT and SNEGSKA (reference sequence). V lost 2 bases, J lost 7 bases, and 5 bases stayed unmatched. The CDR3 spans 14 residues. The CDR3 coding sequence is TGCAGTGCTAGATTGACAGGGGGCACGAACATTCAGTACTTC. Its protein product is CSARLTGGTNIQYF.

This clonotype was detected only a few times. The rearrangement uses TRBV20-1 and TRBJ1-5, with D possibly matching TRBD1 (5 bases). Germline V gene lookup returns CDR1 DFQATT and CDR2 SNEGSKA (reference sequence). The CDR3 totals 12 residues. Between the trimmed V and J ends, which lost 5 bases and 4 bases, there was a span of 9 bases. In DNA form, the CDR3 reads TGCAGTGCTGGGGACCGAAATCAGCCCCAGCATTTT. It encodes CSAGDRNQPQHF.

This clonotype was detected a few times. The CDR3 DNA reads as TGTGCCAGCTCACCCCGGGTAGCGGGAGCAGGAGATACGCAGTATTTT. Translation gives CASSPRVAGAGDTQYF. This chain connects TRBV18 to TRBJ2-3; 9 nucleotides line up with TRBD2. The CDR3 has 16 residues. Trimming cost V 3 bases and J 5 bases; bases outside gene matches: 9. CDR1 is KGHSH, CDR2 LQKENI, per germline.

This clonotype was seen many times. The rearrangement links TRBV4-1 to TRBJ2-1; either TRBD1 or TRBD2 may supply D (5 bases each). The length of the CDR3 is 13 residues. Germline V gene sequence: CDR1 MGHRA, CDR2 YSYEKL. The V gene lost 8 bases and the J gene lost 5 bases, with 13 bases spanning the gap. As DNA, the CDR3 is TGCGCCAGCGGATGGCAGGGAGACAATGAGCAGTTCTTC. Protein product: CASGWQGDNEQFF.

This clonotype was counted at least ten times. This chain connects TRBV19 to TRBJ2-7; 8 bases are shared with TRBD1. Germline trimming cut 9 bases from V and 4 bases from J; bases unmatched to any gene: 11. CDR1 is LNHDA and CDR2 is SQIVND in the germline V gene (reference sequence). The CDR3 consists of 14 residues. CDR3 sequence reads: CASSTGQGSYEQYF. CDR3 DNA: TGTGCCAGCAGCACCGGACAGGGAAGTTACGAGCAGTACTTC.